This T cell receptor (beta chain) was sequenced during a study of cytomegalovirus exposure and HLA in healthy donors. Vbeta (60) and Jbeta (13) primers were used in the PCR. TCRdb keeps only in-frame clones here, not all; method: immunoSEQ multiplex PCR. The data contain about 100,000 clones, roughly 80% of them singletons. Note on this clone: Antigen unknown.

General study points: Most likely, a cluster of highly shared sequence variants arose as a sequencing artifact. By a later analysis, the bulk of CMV-associated TCR beta chains appeared HLA-restricted.

The V gene lost 7 bases and the J gene lost 2 bases, with 10 bases spanning the gap. Per the germline V gene, CDR1 is MNHNY and CDR2 is SVGAGI (reference sequence). The CDR3 sequence is 13 residues long. The TCR originated in a man between 35 and 55 years old in good health and CMV-seropositive. The source material was PBMCs. The chain has TRBV6-6 and TRBJ2-3; weak D call: TRBD2 (6 bases). CDR3 protein: CASKVRDTDTQYF. The CDR3 nucleotides are TGTGCCAGCAAGGTGCGGGACACAGATACGCAGTATTTT.